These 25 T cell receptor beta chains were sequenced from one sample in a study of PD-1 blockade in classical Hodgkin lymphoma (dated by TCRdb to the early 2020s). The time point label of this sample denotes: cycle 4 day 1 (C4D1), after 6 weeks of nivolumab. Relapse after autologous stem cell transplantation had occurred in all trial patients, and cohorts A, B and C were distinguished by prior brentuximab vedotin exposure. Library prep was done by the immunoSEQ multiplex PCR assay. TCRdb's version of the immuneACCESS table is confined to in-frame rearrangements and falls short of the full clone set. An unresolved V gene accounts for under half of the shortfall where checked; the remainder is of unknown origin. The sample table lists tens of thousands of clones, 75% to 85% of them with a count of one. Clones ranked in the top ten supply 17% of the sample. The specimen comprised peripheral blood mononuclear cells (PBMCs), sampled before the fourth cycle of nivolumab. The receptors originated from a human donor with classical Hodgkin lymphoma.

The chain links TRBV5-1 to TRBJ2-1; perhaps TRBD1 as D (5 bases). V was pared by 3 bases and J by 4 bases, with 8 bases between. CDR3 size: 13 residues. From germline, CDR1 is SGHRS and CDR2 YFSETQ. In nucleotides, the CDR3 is TGCGCCAGCAGCTCGGACACTTACAATGAGCAGTTCTTC. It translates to CASSSDTYNEQFF.

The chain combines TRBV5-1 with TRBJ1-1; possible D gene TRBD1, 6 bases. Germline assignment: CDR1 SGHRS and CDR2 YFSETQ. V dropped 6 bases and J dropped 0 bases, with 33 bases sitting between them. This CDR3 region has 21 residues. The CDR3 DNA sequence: TGCGCCAGCACCTACCGCGAAGTGGGATTCGTACAGACAGGAATGAACACTGAAGCTTTCTTT. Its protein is CASTYREVGFVQTGMNTEAFF.

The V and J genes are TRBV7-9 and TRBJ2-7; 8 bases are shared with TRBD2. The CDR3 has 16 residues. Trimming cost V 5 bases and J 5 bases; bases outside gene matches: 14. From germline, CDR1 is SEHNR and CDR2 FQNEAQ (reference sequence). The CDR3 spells CASSPTPSGSGHEQYF. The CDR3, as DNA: TGTGCCAGCAGCCCCACCCCAAGCGGGAGCGGCCACGAGCAGTACTTC.

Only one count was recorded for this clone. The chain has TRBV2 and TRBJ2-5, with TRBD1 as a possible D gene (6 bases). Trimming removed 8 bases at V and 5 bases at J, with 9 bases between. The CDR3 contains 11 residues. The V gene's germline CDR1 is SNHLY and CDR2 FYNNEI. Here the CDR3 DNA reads TGTGCCAGCCAGGGGTGGGAGACCCAGTACTTC. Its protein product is CASQGWETQYF.

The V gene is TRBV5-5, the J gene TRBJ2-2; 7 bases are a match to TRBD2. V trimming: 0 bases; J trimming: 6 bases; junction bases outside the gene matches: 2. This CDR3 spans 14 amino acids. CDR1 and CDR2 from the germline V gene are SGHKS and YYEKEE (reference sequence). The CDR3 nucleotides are TGTGCCAGCAGCTTGGGGACTAGATCCGGGGAGCTGTTTTTT. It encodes CASSLGTRSGELFF.

The CDR3 DNA follows: TGTGCCAGCAGTTTATGGGGCACCGGGGAGCTGTTTTTT. Protein product: CASSLWGTGELFF. This chain links TRBV27 with TRBJ2-2; D gene unclear. V was cut by 1 base and J by 4 bases, with 4 bases left in between. The CDR3 length is 13 residues. Germline V CDR1 and CDR2: MNHEY, SMNVEV (reference sequence).

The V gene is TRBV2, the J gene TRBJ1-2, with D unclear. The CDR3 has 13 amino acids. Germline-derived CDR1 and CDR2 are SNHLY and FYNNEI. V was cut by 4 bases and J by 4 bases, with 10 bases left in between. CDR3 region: CASSVGRVYGYTF. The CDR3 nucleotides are TGTGCCAGCAGTGTCGGGAGGGTCTATGGCTACACCTTC.

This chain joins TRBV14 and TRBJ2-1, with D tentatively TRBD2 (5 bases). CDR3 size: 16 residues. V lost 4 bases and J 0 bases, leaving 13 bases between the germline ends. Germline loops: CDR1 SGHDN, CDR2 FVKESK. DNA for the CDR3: TGTGCCAGCAGCCCAGGACTGGTCCTCTCCTACAATGAGCAGTTCTTC. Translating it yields CASSPGLVLSYNEQFF.

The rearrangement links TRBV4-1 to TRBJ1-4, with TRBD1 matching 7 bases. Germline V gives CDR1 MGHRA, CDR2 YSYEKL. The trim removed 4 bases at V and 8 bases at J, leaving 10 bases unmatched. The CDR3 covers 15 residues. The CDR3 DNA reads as TGCGCCAGCAGCCTCCTAGACAGGGTCGGAGAAAAACTGTTTTTT. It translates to CASSLLDRVGEKLFF.

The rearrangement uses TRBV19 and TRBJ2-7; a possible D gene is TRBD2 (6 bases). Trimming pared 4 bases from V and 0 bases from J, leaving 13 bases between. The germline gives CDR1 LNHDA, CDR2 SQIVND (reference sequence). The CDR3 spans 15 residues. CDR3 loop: CASSSSSESSYEQYF. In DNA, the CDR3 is TGTGCCAGTAGTAGTTCTAGCGAGAGCTCCTACGAGCAGTACTTC. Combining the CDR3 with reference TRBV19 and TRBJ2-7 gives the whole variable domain DGGITQSPKYLFRKEGQNVTLSCEQNLNHDAMYWYRQDPGQGLRLIYYSQIVNDFQKGDIAEGYSVSREKKESFPLTVTSAQKNPTAFYLCASSSSSESSYEQYFGPGTRLTVT.

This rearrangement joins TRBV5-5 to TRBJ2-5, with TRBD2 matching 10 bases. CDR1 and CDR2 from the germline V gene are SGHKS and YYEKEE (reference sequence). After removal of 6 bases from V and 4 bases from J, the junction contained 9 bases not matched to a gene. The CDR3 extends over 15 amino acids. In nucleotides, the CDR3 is TGTGCCAGCATCAACAGCATAGCGGGGGGAGAGACCCAGTACTTC. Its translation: CASINSIAGGETQYF. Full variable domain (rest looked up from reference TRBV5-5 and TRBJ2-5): DAGVTQSPTHLIKTRGQQVTLRCSPISGHKSVSWYQQVLGQGPQFIFQYYEKEERGRGNFPDRFSARQFPNYSSELNVNALLLGDSALYLCASINSIAGGETQYFGPGTRLLVL.

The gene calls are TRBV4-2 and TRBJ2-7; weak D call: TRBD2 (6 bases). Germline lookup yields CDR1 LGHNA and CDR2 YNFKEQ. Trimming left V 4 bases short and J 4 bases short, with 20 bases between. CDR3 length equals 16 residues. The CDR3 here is CASSPLDLAREYEQYF. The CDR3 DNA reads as TGTGCCAGCAGCCCGTTGGATCTAGCGAGAGAGTACGAGCAGTACTTC.

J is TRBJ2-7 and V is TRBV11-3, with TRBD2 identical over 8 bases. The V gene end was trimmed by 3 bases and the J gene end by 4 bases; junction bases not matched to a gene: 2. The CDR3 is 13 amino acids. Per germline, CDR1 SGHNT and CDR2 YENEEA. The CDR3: CASSLERGYEQYF. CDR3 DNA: TGTGCCAGCAGCTTGGAGCGGGGGTACGAGCAGTACTTC.

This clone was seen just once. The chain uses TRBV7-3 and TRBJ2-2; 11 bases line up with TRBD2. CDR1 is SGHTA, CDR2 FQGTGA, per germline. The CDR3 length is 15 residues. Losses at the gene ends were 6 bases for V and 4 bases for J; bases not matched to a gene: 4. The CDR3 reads CASSSGRVGTGELFF. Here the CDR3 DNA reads TGTGCCAGCAGTAGCGGGAGGGTAGGCACCGGGGAGCTGTTTTTT. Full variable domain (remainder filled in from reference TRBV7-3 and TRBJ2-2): GAGVSQTPSNKVTEKGKYVELRCDPISGHTALYWYRQSLGQGPEFLIYFQGTGAADDSGLPNDRFFAVRPEGSVSTLKIQRTERGDSAVYLCASSSGRVGTGELFFGEGSRLTVL.

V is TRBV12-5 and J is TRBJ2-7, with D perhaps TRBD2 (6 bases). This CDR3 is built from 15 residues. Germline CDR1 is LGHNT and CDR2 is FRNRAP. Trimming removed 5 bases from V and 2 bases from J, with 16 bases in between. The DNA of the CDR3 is TGTGCTAGTGGTCTGGGACTCCCCTGGGCCTACGAGCAGTACTTC. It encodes CASGLGLPWAYEQYF.

In DNA form, the CDR3 reads TGTGCCATCAGACTACAGGGTACCTACGAGCAGTACTTC. Protein product: CAIRLQGTYEQYF. The rearrangement links TRBV10-3 to TRBJ2-7, with a possible D match to TRBD1 (6 bases). Deletions cut 6 bases from V and 2 bases from J, with 11 bases between. Germline V gene lookup returns CDR1 ENHRY and CDR2 SYGVKD. The CDR3 contains 13 residues.

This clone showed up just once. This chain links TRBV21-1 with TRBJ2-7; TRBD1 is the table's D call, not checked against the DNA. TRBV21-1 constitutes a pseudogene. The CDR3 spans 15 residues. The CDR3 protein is CASPPRDNCSYEQYF. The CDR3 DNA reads TGTGCCAGCCCCCCCAGGGACAACTGCTCCTACGAGCAGTACTTC.

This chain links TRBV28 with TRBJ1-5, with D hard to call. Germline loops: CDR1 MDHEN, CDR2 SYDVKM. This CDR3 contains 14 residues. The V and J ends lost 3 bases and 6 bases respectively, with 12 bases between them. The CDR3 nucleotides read TGTGCCAGCAGTTTTTTAGGATATGGTCAGCCCCAGCATTTT. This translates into CASSFLGYGQPQHF.

In DNA form, the CDR3 reads TGTGCCAGCAGCCAGTCTGAGACAGATACGCAGTATTTT. This encodes CASSQSETDTQYF. The chain carries TRBV4-2 and TRBJ2-3; D is unresolved. Germline values: CDR1 LGHNA, CDR2 YNFKEQ. V lost 3 bases, J lost 3 bases, and 7 bases lay in between. The CDR3 loop spans 13 amino acids.

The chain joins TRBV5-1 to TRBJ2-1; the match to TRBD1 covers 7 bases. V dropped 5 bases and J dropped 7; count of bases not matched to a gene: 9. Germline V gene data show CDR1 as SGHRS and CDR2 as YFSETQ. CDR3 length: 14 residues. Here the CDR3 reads CASSAVGTENEQFF. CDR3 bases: TGCGCCAGCAGTGCTGTGGGGACAGAGAATGAGCAGTTCTTC.

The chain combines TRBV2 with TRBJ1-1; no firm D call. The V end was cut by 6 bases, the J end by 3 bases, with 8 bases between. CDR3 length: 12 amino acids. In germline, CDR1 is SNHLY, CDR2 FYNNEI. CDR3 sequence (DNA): TGTGCCAGCAGGGAGAGGGACACTGAAGCTTTCTTT. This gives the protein CASRERDTEAFF.

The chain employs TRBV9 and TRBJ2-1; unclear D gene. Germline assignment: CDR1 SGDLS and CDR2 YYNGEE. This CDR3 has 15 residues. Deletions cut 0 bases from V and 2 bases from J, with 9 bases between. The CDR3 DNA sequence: TGTGCCAGCAGCGTAGCCCCTAATCCCTACAATGAGCAGTTCTTC. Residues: CASSVAPNPYNEQFF.

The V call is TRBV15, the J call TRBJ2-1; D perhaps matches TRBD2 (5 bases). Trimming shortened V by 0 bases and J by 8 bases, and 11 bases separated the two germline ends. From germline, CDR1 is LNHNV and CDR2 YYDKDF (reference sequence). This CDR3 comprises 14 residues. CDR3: CATSRDLEADEQFF. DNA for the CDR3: TGTGCCACCAGCAGAGATCTCGAAGCGGATGAGCAGTTCTTC. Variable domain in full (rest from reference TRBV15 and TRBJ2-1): DAMVIQNPRYQVTQFGKPVTLSCSQTLNHNVMYWYQQKSSQAPKLLFHYYDKDFNNEADTPDNFQSRRPNTSFCFLDIRSPGLGDTAMYLCATSRDLEADEQFFGPGTRLTVL.

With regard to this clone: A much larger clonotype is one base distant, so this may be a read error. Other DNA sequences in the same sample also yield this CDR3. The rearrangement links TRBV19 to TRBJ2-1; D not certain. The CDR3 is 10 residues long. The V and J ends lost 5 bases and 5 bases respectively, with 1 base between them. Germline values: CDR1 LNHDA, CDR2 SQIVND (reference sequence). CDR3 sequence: CASSDNEQFF. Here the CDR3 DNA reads TGTGCCAGTAGTGACAATGAGCAGTTCTTC.

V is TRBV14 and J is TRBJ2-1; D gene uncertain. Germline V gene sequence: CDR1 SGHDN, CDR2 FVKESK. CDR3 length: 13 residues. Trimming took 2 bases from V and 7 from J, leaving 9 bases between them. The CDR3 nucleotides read TGTGCCAGCAGCCAAATATTAAGGAATGAGCAGTTCTTC. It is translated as CASSQILRNEQFF.